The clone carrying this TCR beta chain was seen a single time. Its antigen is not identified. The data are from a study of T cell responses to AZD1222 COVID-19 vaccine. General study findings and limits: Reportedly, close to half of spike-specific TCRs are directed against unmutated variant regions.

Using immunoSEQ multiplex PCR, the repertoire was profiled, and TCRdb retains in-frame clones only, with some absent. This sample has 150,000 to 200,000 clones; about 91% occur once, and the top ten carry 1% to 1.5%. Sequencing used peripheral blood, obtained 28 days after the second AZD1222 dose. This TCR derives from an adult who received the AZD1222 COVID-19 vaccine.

The CDR3 sequence is CAIQPGLAGNRGSTDTQYF. The DNA for the CDR3 is TGTGCCATACAACCGGGACTAGCGGGGAATAGGGGAAGCACAGATACGCAGTATTTT. This chain joins TRBV28 and TRBJ2-3; 13 bases are shared with TRBD2. With 10 bases clipped from V and 0 bases from J, the junction kept 16 bases outside the gene matches. This CDR3 region has 19 residues. Germline lookup yields CDR1 MDHEN and CDR2 SYDVKM.